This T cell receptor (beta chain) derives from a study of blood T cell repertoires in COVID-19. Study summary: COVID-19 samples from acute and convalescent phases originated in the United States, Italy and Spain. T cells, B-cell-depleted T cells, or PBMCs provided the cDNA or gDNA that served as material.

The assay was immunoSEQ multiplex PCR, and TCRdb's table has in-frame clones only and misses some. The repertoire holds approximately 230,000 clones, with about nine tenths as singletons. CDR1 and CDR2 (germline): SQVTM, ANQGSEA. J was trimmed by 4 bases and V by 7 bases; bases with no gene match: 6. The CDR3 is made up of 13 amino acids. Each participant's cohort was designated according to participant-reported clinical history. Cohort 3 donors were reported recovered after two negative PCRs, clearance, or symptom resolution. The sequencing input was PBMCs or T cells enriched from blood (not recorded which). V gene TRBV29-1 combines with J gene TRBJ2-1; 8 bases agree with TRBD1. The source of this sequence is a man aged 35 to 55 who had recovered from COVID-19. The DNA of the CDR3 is TGCAGCGGAGGGACAGGCTCTTACAATGAGCAGTTCTTC. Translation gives CSGGTGSYNEQFF.